This T cell receptor beta chain was recorded in a study of CD8 T cells in ankylosing spondylitis. This CDR3 has 15 residues. The V gene lost 3 bases and the J gene lost 4 bases, with 12 bases spanning the gap. Points on this clonotype: Its antigen is not identified.

Quantitative 5'-RACE with molecular barcodes generated TCR beta libraries. Each CDR3 protein gets one entry after TCRdb re-called the 5' RACE reads with MiXCR. The sample contains 250,000 to 350,000 distinct CDR3 sequences, 15% to 25% of which appear only once. Broader study findings: There was reportedly significant enrichment of clones that were disease-linked in matched ankylosing spondylitis synovial fluid. Ankylosing spondylitis blood appeared to carry a characteristic TCR beta motif of several highly homologous variants.

This sequence was found in a male donor with ankylosing spondylitis or in good health (not recorded which). What was sequenced was blood, either unsorted or a sorted T cell fraction (not recorded which). This sequence joins TRBV12-3 or TRBV12-4 and TRBJ2-2, with D unclear. In nucleotides, the CDR3 is TGTGCCAGCAGTTTTAGAGTGGTAGGCACCGGGGAGCTGTTTTTT. Its translation: CASSFRVVGTGELFF.